This T cell receptor beta chain is from a study of Tregs in tolerant kidney transplant recipients. TCRdb keeps only in-frame clones here, not all; method: immunoSEQ multiplex PCR. The sample contains about 52,000 clones, 91% of which appear only once. The V and J ends lost 5 bases and 10 bases respectively, with 12 bases between them. The length of the CDR3 is 12 residues. Looked up from germline, CDR1 is MNHEY and CDR2 is SMNVEV (reference sequence). The nonmyeloablative bone marrow transplants came from related graft donors, with transient mixed chimerism. The TCR was taken from a human patient who received a combined kidney and bone marrow transplant. Part of the T cell pool may stem from the graft donor. Source: CD8+ T cells from blood (PBMCs), taken 24 months after the transplant. The V call is TRBV27, the J call TRBJ1-5; D gene uncertain. Written as DNA, the CDR3 is TGTGCCAGCAGTCGAGGGTCTGCCCCCCAGCATTTT. Residues: CASSRGSAPQHF.